The sequence of this TCR beta chain was determined in a study of shared clonotypes between healthy human individuals. V gave up 7 bases and J gave up 2 bases, with 12 bases separating them. The CDR3 loop spans 14 amino acids. The germline gives CDR1 SGHVS, CDR2 FNYEAQ. The study ran the assay at deep level. Method: immunoSEQ multiplex PCR; TCRdb's copy keeps in-frame clones and lacks some. The sample gives approximately 500,000 clones, less than 85% of which show up once; 10% to 15% is in the top ten. The chain joins TRBV7-6 to TRBJ2-1, with D perhaps TRBD1 (6 bases). The TCR originated in a woman between 35 and 50 years old in good health. Some clones in this sample may be carry-over from other donors' samples. Sequencing was done on a sample of PBMCs. The CDR3 loop reads CASTQGTAYNEQFF. The DNA for the CDR3 is TGTGCCAGCACCCAGGGGACCGCCTACAATGAGCAGTTCTTC.